The TCR beta chain described here comes from a study of blood T cell repertoires in COVID-19. Per germline, CDR1 SGHNT and CDR2 YYREEE (reference sequence). Deletions cut 4 bases from V and 4 bases from J, with 20 bases between. The CDR3 length is 16 residues. In the source study's methods: Amplification from reference gene primers served as the basis for estimated nucleated cell counts. Sequencing used immunoSEQ multiplex PCR; TCRdb keeps in-frame clones, though not all of them. That table furnishes V, J and clone size, whereas the DNA furnished D and trimming. The table lists about 200,000 clones, around three quarters of them singletons.

The chain combines TRBV5-4 with TRBJ2-5; D possibly corresponds to TRBD2 (6 bases). Sequences were obtained from peripheral blood. This sequence was found in a woman aged 70 to 79 with acute or convalescent COVID-19. CDR3 region: CASSNRPGPGGETQYF. The DNA of the CDR3 is TGTGCCAGCAGCAACCGACCGGGCCCCGGGGGAGAGACCCAGTACTTC. The full variable domain, in which reference TRBV5-4 and TRBJ2-5 provide the parts outside the CDR3, is ETGVTQSPTHLIKTRGQQVTLRCSSQSGHNTVSWYQQALGQGPQFIFQYYREEENGRGNFPPRFSGLQFPNYSSELNVNALELDDSALYLCASSNRPGPGGETQYFGPGTRLLVL.